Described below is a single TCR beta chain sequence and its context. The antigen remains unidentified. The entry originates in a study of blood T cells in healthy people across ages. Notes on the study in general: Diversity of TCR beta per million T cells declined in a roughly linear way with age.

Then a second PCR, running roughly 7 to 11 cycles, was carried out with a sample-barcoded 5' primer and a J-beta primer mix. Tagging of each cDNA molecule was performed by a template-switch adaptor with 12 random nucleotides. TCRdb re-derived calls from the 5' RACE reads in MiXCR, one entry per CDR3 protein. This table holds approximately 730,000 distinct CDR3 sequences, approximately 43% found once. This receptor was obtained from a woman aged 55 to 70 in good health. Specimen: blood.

This CDR3 reads CATLDGQTTDTQYF. CDR3 coding DNA: TGTGCCACTTTAGATGGGCAGACCACAGATACGCAGTATTTT. The chain is built from TRBV10-3 and TRBJ2-3; D is ambiguous. V shed 10 bases and J shed 2 bases, with 16 bases lying between them. The CDR3 runs to 14 residues. From germline, CDR1 is ENHRY and CDR2 SYGVKD.